This T cell receptor (beta chain) was observed in a study of blood T cell repertoires in COVID-19. Study at large: PBMCs, B-cell-depleted T cells, or T cells provided the cDNA or gDNA that made up the material.

TCRdb keeps only in-frame clones here, not all; method: immunoSEQ multiplex PCR. The data show more than 85,000 clones, about 87% seen once. The CDR3 runs to 15 residues. V was shortened by 0 bases and J by 6 bases, with 13 bases between the two germline ends. From germline, CDR1 is SGDLS and CDR2 YYNGEE. V gene TRBV9 combines with J gene TRBJ2-1, with D possibly matching TRBD1 (6 bases). This TCR came from a man aged 50-59 years with active or convalescent COVID-19. Sequencing was carried out using peripheral blood. CDR3: CASSVEYREVNEQFF. The CDR3 DNA reads TGTGCCAGCAGCGTAGAATACAGGGAAGTCAATGAGCAGTTCTTC. Complete variable domain (other parts from reference TRBV9 and TRBJ2-1): DSGVTQTPKHLITATGQRVTLRCSPRSGDLSVYWYQQSLDQGLQFLIQYYNGEERAKGNILERFSAQQFPDLHSELNLSSLELGDSALYFCASSVEYREVNEQFFGPGTRLTVL.